The 19 T cell receptor beta chains below come from one sample, sequenced in a study of T cells in Graves' hyperthyroidism and ophthalmopathy. Amplified TCR beta CDR3 regions derived from RNA transcripts. The primer set for the first-round RT-PCR of the TCR CDR3 was HTBI. From the multiplex PCR reads, TCRdb called clonotypes with MiXCR, one entry per CDR3 protein. The data show 600,000 to 750,000 distinct CDR3 sequences, around 15% seen once. The sequencing input was blood. The receptors come from a man in his fifties with Graves' hyperthyroidism.

This clonotype was recorded many times. The chain links TRBV12-3 or TRBV12-4 to TRBJ2-7; D assignment may be TRBD1 or TRBD2 (5 bases each). The CDR3 loop spans 14 amino acids. V dropped 3 bases and J dropped 4 bases, with 13 bases sitting between them. CDR3: CASSLMGEIYEQYF. The CDR3 bases are TGTGCCAGCAGTTTGATGGGGGAGATATACGAGCAGTACTTC.

This clonotype has more than one count but fewer than ten. The J gene is TRBJ2-1, the V gene TRBV7-2, with 9 positions matching TRBD1. CDR1 is SGHTA and CDR2 is FQGNSA in the germline V gene. The CDR3 totals 17 residues. The V and J ends lost 4 bases and 0 bases, in that order; junction bases with no gene match: 7. The CDR3 loop is CASSSGQGFPSYNEQFF. Here the CDR3 DNA reads TGTGCCAGCAGCTCGGGACAGGGTTTTCCCTCCTACAATGAGCAGTTCTTC. Filled out from reference TRBV7-2 and TRBJ2-1, the complete variable domain reads GAGVSQSPSNKVTEKGKDVELRCDPISGHTALYWYRQSLGQGLEFLIYFQGNSAPDKSGLPSDRFSAERTGGSVSTLTIQRTQQEDSAVYLCASSSGQGFPSYNEQFFGPGTRLTVL.

This clonotype was detected ten times or more. V gene TRBV11-2 combines with J gene TRBJ2-1, with 13 nucleotides matching TRBD2. Germline values: CDR1 SGHAT, CDR2 FQNNGV. The J segment lost 5 bases and the V segment lost 1 base, leaving 5 bases of the junction unmatched. This CDR3 comprises 17 residues. The CDR3 DNA is TGTGCCAGCAGCTTAGGAACTAGCGGGAGGGCCAACAATGAGCAGTTCTTC. As protein: CASSLGTSGRANNEQFF.

The CDR3 reads CASSRATFRDHPYEQYF. CDR3 coding DNA: TGTGCCAGCAGCCGCGCGACGTTCCGGGACCATCCCTACGAGCAGTACTTC. The rearrangement joins TRBV3-1 to TRBJ2-7; the D call may be TRBD1 or TRBD2 (5 bases each). Germline V gene lookup returns CDR1 LGHDT and CDR2 YNNKEL (reference sequence). CDR3 size: 17 residues. Trimming pared 4 bases from V and 2 bases from J, leaving 21 bases between.

The sample holds many counts of this clonotype. The chain is built from TRBV27 and TRBJ2-1; D is perhaps TRBD1 (5 bases). This CDR3 comprises 14 residues. Trimming pared 9 bases from V and 0 bases from J, leaving 12 bases between. From germline, CDR1 is MNHEY and CDR2 SMNVEV (reference sequence). The CDR3 nucleotides read TGTGCCAGTTCGTCAGGGAACTCCTACAATGAGCAGTTCTTC. This translates into CASSSGNSYNEQFF.

The DNA of the CDR3 is TGTGCCAGCAGCGGTGGCGCTGCAACTAATGAAAAACTGTTTTTT. It is translated as CASSGGAATNEKLFF. The rearrangement joins TRBV12-3 or TRBV12-4 to TRBJ1-4, with no clear D. The CDR3 sequence is 15 residues long. V dropped 6 bases and J dropped 0 bases, with 11 bases sitting between them.

This clonotype was counted at least ten times. The chain has TRBV27 and TRBJ2-1; 9 bases agree with TRBD1. From germline, CDR1 is MNHEY and CDR2 SMNVEV (reference sequence). The CDR3 spans 14 residues. V trimming: 1 base; J trimming: 8 bases; junction bases outside the gene matches: 3. The CDR3 DNA reads TGTGCCAGCAGTTTATGGGGACAGGGCGATGAGCAGTTCTTC. Its protein product is CASSLWGQGDEQFF.

This clonotype was counted a few times. The chain employs TRBV5-1 and TRBJ1-5; no definite D call. Trimming left V 1 base short and J 3 bases short, with 5 bases between. The CDR3 loop spans 13 amino acids. Germline V lookup: CDR1 SGHRS, CDR2 YFSETQ. CDR3 loop: CASSLNDNQPQHF. The CDR3 coding sequence is TGCGCCAGCAGCTTGAATGACAATCAGCCCCAGCATTTT.

This clonotype was observed many times. The rearrangement joins TRBV10-3 to TRBJ2-7; 8 bases line up with TRBD1. V gave up 2 bases and J gave up 0 bases; unmatched junction bases: 9. Looked up from germline, CDR1 is ENHRY and CDR2 is SYGVKD. The CDR3 totals 17 residues. CDR3 protein: CAISEQWDRLSSYEQYF. For the CDR3, the DNA is TGTGCCATCAGTGAGCAATGGGACAGGCTTAGCTCCTACGAGCAGTACTTC.

Note on this clonotype: This may come from a read error, since a much larger clone is one base off. This rearrangement joins TRBV18 to TRBJ2-5, with D uncertain. Germline V gene lookup returns CDR1 KGHSH and CDR2 LQKENI. The CDR3 runs 14 residues. The ends were cut back, 0 bases at V and 7 bases at J, with 12 bases in the middle. The CDR3 sequence is CASSPPQSKATQYF. In DNA, the CDR3 is TGTGCCAGCTCACCACCTCAGAGCAAAGCGACCCAGTACTTC. The full variable domain, in which reference TRBV18 and TRBJ2-5 provide the parts outside the CDR3, is NAGVMQNPRHLVRRRGQEARLRCSPMKGHSHVYWYRQLPEEGLKFMVYLQKENIIDESGMPKERFSAEFPKEGPSILRIQQVVRGDSAAYFCASSPPQSKATQYFGPGTRLLVL.

This clonotype was observed a handful of times. The chain joins TRBV28 to TRBJ1-5, with 7 bases fitting TRBD1. Germline trimming cut 8 bases from V and 11 bases from J; bases unmatched to any gene: 15. Germline V CDR1 and CDR2: MDHEN, SYDVKM. The CDR3 extends over 14 amino acids. The CDR3, as DNA: TGTGCCAGCTCAGTCAGGACAGGATCTAGGGCCCAGCATTTT. Protein sequence: CASSVRTGSRAQHF.

Turning to this clonotype: The junction shows a germline mismatch at one end, possibly a read error. The chain couples TRBV18 to TRBJ2-3, with D maybe TRBD1 (6 bases). This CDR3 contains 15 residues. Germline V gene lookup returns CDR1 KGHSH and CDR2 LQKENI. In DNA, the CDR3 is TGTGCCAGCCCACCAGGCCAGGGGACCACAGATACGCAGTATTTT. It yields the protein CASPPGQGTTDTQYF.

Ten or more counts support this clonotype. The rearrangement uses TRBV28 and TRBJ1-5; a possible D gene is TRBD1 (6 bases). Germline CDR1 reads MDHEN; CDR2 reads SYDVKM. This CDR3 has 16 amino acids. The V gene lost 6 bases and the J gene lost 2 bases, with 17 bases spanning the gap. CDR3 nucleotide sequence: TGTGCCAGCAGCTCCCCTCAGGGGTCTGGCAATCAGCCCCAGCATTTT. The encoded protein is CASSSPQGSGNQPQHF. Based on the CDR3 plus reference TRBV28 and TRBJ1-5, the full variable domain is DVKVTQSSRYLVKRTGEKVFLECVQDMDHENMFWYRQDPGLGLRLIYFSYDVKMKEKGDIPEGYSVSREKKERFSLILESASTNQTSMYLCASSSPQGSGNQPQHFGDGTRLSIL.

The V and J genes are TRBV7-9 and TRBJ2-7, with 12 nucleotides matching TRBD2. Germline V gene sequence: CDR1 SEHNR, CDR2 FQNEAQ (reference sequence). Losses at the gene ends were 4 bases for V and 6 bases for J; bases not matched to a gene: 7. This CDR3 has 15 residues. The CDR3 loop is CASSSSGRARIEQYF. CDR3 nucleotides: TGTGCCAGCAGCTCTAGCGGGAGGGCCAGAATCGAGCAGTACTTC.

This clonotype has ten or more counts. This sequence joins TRBV12-3 or TRBV12-4 and TRBJ2-1, with 7 bases lining up with TRBD2. V lost 6 bases, J lost 6 bases, and 11 bases stayed unmatched. This CDR3 contains 15 residues. CDR3 in DNA: TGTGCCAGCAGCCGTGGCGGGGGAGAAGGCAATGAGCAGTTCTTC. The encoded protein is CASSRGGGEGNEQFF.

The chain couples TRBV28 to TRBJ2-5; unclear D gene. Germline loops: CDR1 MDHEN, CDR2 SYDVKM. Trimming removed 1 base at V and 5 bases at J, with 17 bases between. The CDR3 runs 16 residues. CDR3 bases: TGTGCCAGCAGTTTATTAGCAGAGCGACCGATGGAGACCCAGTACTTC. Its translation: CASSLLAERPMETQYF.

Only a few counts were recorded for this clonotype. The chain carries TRBV20-1 and TRBJ2-2; 8 bases map to TRBD2. CDR3 length equals 15 residues. Germline V lookup: CDR1 DFQATT, CDR2 SNEGSKA (reference sequence). V gave up 2 bases and J gave up 6 bases; unmatched junction bases: 8. The CDR3 DNA reads as TGCAGTGCTAGACCCCCGACTAGCGTTCCCGGGGAGCTGTTTTTT. Translating it yields CSARPPTSVPGELFF.

This clonotype was seen more than once but under ten times. It may be a read error: a sequence one base away is much more abundant. The chain employs TRBV12-3 or TRBV12-4 and TRBJ1-2, with D perhaps TRBD1 (6 bases). Trimming removed 6 bases at V and 4 bases at J, with 18 bases between. The CDR3 extends over 15 amino acids. For the CDR3, the DNA is TGTGCCAGCAGAGAGGGACGGGGGGCCCTCTATGGCTACACCTTC. Protein product: CASREGRGALYGYTF.

The V and J genes are TRBV6-5 and TRBJ2-7; 7 bases align to TRBD2. Trimming took 3 bases from V and 0 from J; bases not matched to a gene: 2. There are 14 residues in the CDR3. Germline V gene lookup returns CDR1 MNHEY and CDR2 SVGAGI. CDR3 in amino acids: CASSYRGGSYEQYF. The CDR3 DNA sequence: TGTGCCAGCAGTTATCGCGGGGGCTCCTACGAGCAGTACTTC.